The sequence of this T cell receptor beta chain was determined in a study of blood T cell repertoires in COVID-19 (dated by TCRdb to between 2020 and 2021). For the study in its entirety: The collaborator samples originated in the United States, Italy and Spain and spanned the acute and convalescent phases of COVID-19. The material from the prospective study consisted of cDNA or gDNA derived from T cells, B-cell-depleted T cells, or PBMCs. Deeply sampled blood TCRbeta repertoires from subjects exposed to, actively infected with, or recovered from COVID-19 were included in the dataset. The repertoires were released in a freely available public database intended as a resource for research on the immune response to SARS-CoV-2. The samples were drawn from two sources: the first 160 participants of the ongoing ImmuneRACE study, and 1,200 or so subjects contributed by 6 global collaborators. A de-identified subject ID, COVID-19 status, age in years and sex were almost always included in the sample metadata. HLA class I and class II types, where available, came from metadata supplied by the sample provider rather than from assay-based typing.

General findings and caveats noted by the study authors: The amount of clinical and demographic metadata varied by source and participant and was provided uncurated.

The germline V gene yields SGHNT for CDR1 and YENEEA for CDR2. Trimming accounts for 8 bases at V and 10 bases at J, while the number of junction bases matched to no gene is 9. From the cysteine up to the phenylalanine, the CDR3 has a length of 13 residues. The sequence is cut down to CDR3 DNA, 39 bases in frame from base 1. A remark on this clone: Its antigen is still unknown. No qualities accompany the bases; no much larger clone lies one base away.

At one collaborating source in Seattle, patients were enrolled during active infection and were followed longitudinally through the course of disease. Each collaborating institution followed its own protocols to collect whole blood in K2EDTA tubes. Collaborator samples were shipped for TCRbeta analysis as frozen whole blood, isolated PBMCs, or DNA extracted from either sample type. TCRbeta CDR3 regions were amplified from genomic DNA using the immunoSEQ Assay, a bias-controlled multiplex PCR. The source study handled its data this way. The number of nucleated cells in each sample was estimated from the amplification of reference gene primers within the assay. To quantify the absolute abundance of each unique TCRbeta CDR3 rearrangement, sequence reads were collapsed and filtered. For each sample, productive Simpson clonality was calculated as the square root of Simpson's diversity index across productive rearrangements. TCRdb provides this immuneACCESS table in a form limited to in-frame rearrangements. Some clones are lacking; in checked studies, under half of them reflect an unresolved V gene, and why the rest are absent is not known. V, J and clone size are taken as reported in that table, and D and trimming were inferred from the DNA itself. The sample has about 170,000 clones on record, about 85% of them singletons. Clones ranked in the top ten supply about 8.1% of the sample.

Rearrangement joined TRBV11-3 to TRBJ2-3, with 10 bases in between that match TRBD2. This sequence originates from a woman older than 75 with COVID-19, enrolled during active disease. The source material was peripheral blood. Here is the DNA: TGTGCCAGCGGAGCGGGAGGGCCCGAGGCGCAGTATTTT. This translates into CASGAGGPEAQYF.